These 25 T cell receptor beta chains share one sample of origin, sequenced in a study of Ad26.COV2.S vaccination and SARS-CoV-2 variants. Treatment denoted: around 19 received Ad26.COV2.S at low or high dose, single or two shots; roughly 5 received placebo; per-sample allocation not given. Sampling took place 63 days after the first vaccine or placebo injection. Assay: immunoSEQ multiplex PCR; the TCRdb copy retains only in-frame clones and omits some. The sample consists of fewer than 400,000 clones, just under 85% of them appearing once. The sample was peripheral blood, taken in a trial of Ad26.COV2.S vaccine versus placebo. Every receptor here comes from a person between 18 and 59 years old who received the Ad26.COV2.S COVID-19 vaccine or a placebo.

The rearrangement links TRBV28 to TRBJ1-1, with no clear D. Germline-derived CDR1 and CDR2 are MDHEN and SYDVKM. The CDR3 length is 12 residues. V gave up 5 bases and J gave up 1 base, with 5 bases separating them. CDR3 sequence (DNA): TGTGCCAGCAGTCTCACGAACACTGAAGCTTTCTTT. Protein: CASSLTNTEAFF.

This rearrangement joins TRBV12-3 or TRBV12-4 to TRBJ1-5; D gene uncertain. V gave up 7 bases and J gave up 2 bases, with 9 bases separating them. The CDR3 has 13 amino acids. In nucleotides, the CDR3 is TGTGCCAGCAAAAGGGAACGCAATCAGCCCCAGCATTTT. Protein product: CASKRERNQPQHF.

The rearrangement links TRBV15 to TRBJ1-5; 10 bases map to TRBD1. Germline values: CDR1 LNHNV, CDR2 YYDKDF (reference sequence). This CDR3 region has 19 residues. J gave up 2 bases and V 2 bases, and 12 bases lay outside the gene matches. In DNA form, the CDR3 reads TGTGCCACCAGCAGACACACCAAGACAGGGGGCTGGGGCAATCAGCCCCAGCATTTT. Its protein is CATSRHTKTGGWGNQPQHF.

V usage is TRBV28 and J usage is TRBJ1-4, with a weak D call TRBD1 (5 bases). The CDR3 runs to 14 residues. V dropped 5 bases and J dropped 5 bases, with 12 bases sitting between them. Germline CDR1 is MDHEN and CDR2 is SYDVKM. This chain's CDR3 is CASSIGAGNEKLFF. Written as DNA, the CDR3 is TGTGCCAGCAGTATCGGGGCGGGGAATGAAAAACTGTTTTTT.

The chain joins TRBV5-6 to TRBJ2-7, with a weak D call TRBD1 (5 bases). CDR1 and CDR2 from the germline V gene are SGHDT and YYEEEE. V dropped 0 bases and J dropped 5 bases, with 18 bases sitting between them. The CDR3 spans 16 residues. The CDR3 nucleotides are TGTGCCAGCAGCTTGGACACCGTCAGGGCTCTTAACGAGCAGTACTTC. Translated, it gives CASSLDTVRALNEQYF. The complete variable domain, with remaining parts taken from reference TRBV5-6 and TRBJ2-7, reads DAGVTQSPTHLIKTRGQQVTLRCSPKSGHDTVSWYQQALGQGPQFIFQYYEEEERQRGNFPDRFSGHQFPNYSSELNVNALLLGDSALYLCASSLDTVRALNEQYFGPGTRLTVT.

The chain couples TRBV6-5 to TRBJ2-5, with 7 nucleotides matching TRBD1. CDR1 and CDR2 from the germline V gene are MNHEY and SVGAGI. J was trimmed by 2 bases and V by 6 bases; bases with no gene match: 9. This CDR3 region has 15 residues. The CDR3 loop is CASRPTGVGQETQYF. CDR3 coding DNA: TGTGCCAGCAGACCCACAGGGGTTGGACAAGAGACCCAGTACTTC.

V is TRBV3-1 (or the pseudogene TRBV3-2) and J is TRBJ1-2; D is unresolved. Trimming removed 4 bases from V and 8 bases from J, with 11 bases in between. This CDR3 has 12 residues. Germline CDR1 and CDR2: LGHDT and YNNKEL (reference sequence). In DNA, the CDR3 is TGTGCCAGCAGCCTGGCCCCCGGGGGCTACACCTTC. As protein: CASSLAPGGYTF.

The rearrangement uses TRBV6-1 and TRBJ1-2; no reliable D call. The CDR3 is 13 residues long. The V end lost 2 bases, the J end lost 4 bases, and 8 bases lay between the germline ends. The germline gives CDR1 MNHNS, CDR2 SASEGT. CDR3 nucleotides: TGTGCCAGCAGTGAACAGGAGGTCTATGGCTACACCTTC. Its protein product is CASSEQEVYGYTF.

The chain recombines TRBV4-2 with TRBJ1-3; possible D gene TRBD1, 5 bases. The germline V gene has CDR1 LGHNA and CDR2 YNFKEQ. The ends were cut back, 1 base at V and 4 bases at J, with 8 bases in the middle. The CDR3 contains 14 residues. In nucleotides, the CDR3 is TGTGCCAGCAGCCAAGGAGGGGACGGAAACACCATATATTTT. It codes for CASSQGGDGNTIYF.

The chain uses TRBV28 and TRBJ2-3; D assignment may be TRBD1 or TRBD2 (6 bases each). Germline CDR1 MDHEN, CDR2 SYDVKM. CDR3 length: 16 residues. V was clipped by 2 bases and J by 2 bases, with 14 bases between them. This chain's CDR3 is CASSLPIRGPTDTQYF. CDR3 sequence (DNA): TGTGCCAGCAGTTTACCCATACGGGGGCCCACAGATACGCAGTATTTT. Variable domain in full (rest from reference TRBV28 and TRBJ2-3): DVKVTQSSRYLVKRTGEKVFLECVQDMDHENMFWYRQDPGLGLRLIYFSYDVKMKEKGDIPEGYSVSREKKERFSLILESASTNQTSMYLCASSLPIRGPTDTQYFGPGTRLTVL.

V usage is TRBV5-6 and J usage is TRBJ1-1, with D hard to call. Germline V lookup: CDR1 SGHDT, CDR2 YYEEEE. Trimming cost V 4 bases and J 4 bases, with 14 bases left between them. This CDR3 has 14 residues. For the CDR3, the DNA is TGTGCCAGCAGCCGAAGGGTCCTAGGCACTGAAGCTTTCTTT. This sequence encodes CASSRRVLGTEAFF.

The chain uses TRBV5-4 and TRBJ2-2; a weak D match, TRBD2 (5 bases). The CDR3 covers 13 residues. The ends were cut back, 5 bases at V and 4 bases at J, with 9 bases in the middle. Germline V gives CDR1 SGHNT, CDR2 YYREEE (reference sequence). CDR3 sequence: CASRAEFTGELFF. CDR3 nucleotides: TGTGCCAGCAGAGCGGAGTTCACCGGGGAGCTGTTTTTT. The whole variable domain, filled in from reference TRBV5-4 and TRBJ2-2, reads ETGVTQSPTHLIKTRGQQVTLRCSSQSGHNTVSWYQQALGQGPQFIFQYYREEENGRGNFPPRFSGLQFPNYSSELNVNALELDDSALYLCASRAEFTGELFFGEGSRLTVL.

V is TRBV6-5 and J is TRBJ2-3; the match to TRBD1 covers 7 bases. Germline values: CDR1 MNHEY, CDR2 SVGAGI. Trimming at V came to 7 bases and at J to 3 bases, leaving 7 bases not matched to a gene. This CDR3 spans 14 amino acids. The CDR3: CASKAGTDTDTQYF. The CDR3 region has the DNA TGTGCCAGCAAAGCCGGGACAGATACAGATACGCAGTATTTT.

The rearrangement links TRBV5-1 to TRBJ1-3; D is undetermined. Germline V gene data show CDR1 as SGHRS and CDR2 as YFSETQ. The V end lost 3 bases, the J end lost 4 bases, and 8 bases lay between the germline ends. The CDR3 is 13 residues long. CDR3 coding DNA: TGCGCCAGCAGCTCGGACCTAGGAAACACCATATATTTT. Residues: CASSSDLGNTIYF.

The CDR3, as DNA: TGTGCCAGCAGTTACTTAGGGGGGGACACTGAAGCTTTCTTT. Translation gives CASSYLGGDTEAFF. This rearrangement joins TRBV6-5 to TRBJ1-1; tentatively, D is TRBD1 (6 bases). Germline V gene data show CDR1 as MNHEY and CDR2 as SVGAGI. The CDR3 runs to 14 residues. The V and J ends lost 1 base and 3 bases respectively, with 9 bases between them.

The CDR3 DNA follows: TGTGCCAGTAGTCCCTTAGGGGCGGGGGTAAAGGGGACCCAGTACTTC. The encoded protein is CASSPLGAGVKGTQYF. J is TRBJ2-5 and V is TRBV19, with 7 bases aligning to TRBD2. The V gene's germline CDR1 is LNHDA and CDR2 SQIVND (reference sequence). This CDR3 comprises 16 residues. Trimming removed 5 bases from V and 7 bases from J; junction bases left unmatched: 16.

The CDR3 spells CASSTRKGIRNQPQHF. In nucleotides, the CDR3 is TGTGCCAGCAGTACGAGGAAGGGGATCCGCAATCAGCCCCAGCATTTT. The chain combines TRBV28 with TRBJ1-5; weak D call: TRBD1 (5 bases). The V gene lost 5 bases and the J gene lost 2 bases, with 16 bases spanning the gap. CDR3 length: 16 amino acids. Germline CDR1 and CDR2: MDHEN and SYDVKM.

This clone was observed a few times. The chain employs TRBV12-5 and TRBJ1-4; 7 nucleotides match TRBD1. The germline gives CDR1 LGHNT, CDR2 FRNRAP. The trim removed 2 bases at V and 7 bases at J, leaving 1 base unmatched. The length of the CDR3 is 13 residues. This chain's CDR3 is CASGLHRGEKLFF. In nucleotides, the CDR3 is TGTGCTAGTGGTTTGCACAGGGGTGAAAAACTGTTTTTT.

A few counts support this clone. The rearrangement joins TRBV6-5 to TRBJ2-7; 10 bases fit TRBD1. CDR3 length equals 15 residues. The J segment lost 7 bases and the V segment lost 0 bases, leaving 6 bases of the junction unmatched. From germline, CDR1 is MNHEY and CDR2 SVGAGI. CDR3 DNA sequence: TGTGCCAGCAGTTACTCGAGGACAGGGGGGCGTGAGCAGTACTTC. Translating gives CASSYSRTGGREQYF.

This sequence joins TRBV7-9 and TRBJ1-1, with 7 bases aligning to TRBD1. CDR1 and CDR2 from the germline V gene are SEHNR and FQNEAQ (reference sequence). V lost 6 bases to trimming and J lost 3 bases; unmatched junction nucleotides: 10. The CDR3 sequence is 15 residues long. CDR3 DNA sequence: TGTGCCAGCAGACAATATGACAGGGTGGACACTGAAGCTTTCTTT. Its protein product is CASRQYDRVDTEAFF.

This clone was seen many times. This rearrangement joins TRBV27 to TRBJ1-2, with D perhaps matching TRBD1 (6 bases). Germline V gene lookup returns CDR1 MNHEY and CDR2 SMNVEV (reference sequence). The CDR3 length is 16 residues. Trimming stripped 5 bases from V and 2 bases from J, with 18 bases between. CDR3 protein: CASSPGGGRRNYGYTF. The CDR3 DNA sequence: TGTGCCAGCAGTCCGGGGGGGGGCAGGAGGAACTATGGCTACACCTTC.

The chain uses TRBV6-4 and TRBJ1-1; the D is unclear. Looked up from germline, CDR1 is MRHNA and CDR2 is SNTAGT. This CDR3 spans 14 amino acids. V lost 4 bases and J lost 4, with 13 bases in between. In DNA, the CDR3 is TGTGCCAGCAGTGCGACCTATCGGGGCACTGAAGCTTTCTTT. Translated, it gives CASSATYRGTEAFF.

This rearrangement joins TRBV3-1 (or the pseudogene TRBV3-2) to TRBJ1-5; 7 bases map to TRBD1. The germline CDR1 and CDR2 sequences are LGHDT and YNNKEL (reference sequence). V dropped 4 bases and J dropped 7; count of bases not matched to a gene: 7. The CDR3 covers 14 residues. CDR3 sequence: CASSPRQGQQPQHF. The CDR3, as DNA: TGTGCCAGCAGCCCTAGACAGGGACAACAGCCCCAGCATTTT.

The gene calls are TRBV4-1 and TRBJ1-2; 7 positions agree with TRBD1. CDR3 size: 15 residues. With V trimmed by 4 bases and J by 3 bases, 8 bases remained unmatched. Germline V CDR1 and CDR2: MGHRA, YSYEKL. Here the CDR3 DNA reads TGCGCCAGCAGCCCGAAAGTCGGGACAGACTATGGCTACACCTTC. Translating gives CASSPKVGTDYGYTF.

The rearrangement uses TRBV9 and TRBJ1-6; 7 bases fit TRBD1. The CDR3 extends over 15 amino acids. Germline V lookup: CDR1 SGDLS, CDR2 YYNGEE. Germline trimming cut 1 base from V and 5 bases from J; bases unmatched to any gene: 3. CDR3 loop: CASSVTTGNNSPLHF. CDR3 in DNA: TGTGCCAGCAGCGTAACGACAGGGAATAATTCACCCCTCCACTTT.